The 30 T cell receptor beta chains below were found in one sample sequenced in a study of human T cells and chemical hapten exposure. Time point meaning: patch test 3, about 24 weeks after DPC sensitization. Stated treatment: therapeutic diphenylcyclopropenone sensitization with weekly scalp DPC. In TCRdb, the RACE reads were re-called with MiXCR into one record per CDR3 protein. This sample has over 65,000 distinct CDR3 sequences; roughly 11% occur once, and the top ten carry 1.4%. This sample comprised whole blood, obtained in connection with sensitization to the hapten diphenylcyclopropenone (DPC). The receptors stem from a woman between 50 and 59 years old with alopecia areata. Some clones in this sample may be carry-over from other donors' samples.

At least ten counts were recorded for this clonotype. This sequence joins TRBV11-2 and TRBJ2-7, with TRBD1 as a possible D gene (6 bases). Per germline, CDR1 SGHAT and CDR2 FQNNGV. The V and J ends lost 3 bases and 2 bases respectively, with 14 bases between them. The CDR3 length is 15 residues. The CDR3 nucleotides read TGTGCCAGCAGCTTCGAGAGGGGGACCCCCTACGAGCAGTACTTC. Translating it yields CASSFERGTPYEQYF.

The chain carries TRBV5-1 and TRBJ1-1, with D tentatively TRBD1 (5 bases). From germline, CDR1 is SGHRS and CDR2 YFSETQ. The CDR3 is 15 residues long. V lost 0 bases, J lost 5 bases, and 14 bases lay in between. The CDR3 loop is CASSLVGGGRTEAFF. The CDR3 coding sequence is TGCGCCAGCAGCTTGGTTGGGGGAGGTCGGACTGAAGCTTTCTTT.

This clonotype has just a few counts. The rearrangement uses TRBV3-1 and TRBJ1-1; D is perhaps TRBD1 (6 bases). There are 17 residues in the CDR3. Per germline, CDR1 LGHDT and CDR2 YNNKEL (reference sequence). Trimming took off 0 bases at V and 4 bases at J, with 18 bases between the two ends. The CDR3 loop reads CASSQESGAGPLTEAFF. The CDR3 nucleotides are TGTGCCAGCAGCCAAGAGTCGGGGGCGGGTCCTCTCACTGAAGCTTTCTTT.

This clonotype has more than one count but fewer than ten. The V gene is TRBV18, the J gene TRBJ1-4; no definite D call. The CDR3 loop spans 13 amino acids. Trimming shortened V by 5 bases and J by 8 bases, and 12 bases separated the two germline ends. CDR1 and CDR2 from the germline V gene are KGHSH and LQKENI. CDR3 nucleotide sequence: TGTGCCAGCTCATCAAGCCGTTCCGAAAAACTGTTTTTT. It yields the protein CASSSSRSEKLFF. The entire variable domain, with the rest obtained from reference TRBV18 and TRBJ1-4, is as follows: NAGVMQNPRHLVRRRGQEARLRCSPMKGHSHVYWYRQLPEEGLKFMVYLQKENIIDESGMPKERFSAEFPKEGPSILRIQQVVRGDSAAYFCASSSSRSEKLFFGSGTQLSVL.

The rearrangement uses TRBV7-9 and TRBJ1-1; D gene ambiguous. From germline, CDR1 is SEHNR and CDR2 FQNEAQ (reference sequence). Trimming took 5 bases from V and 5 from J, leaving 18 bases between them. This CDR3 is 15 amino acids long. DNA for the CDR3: TGTGCCAGCAGCGCACGCGGAGCGCCGGGGACTGAAGCTTTCTTT. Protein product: CASSARGAPGTEAFF.

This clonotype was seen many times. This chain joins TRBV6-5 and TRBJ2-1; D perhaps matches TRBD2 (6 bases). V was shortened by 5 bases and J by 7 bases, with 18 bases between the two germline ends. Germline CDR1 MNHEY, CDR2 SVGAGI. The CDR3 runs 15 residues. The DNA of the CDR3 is TGTGCCAGCAGTCCAGGAGCAGGAGGGTATAATGAGCAGTTCTTC. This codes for CASSPGAGGYNEQFF.

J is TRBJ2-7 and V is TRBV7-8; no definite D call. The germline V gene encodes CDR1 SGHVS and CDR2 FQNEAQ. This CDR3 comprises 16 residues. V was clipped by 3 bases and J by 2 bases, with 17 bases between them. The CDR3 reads CASSLGLDARTYEQYF. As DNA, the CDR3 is TGTGCCAGCAGCTTGGGGTTAGATGCCAGGACCTACGAGCAGTACTTC.

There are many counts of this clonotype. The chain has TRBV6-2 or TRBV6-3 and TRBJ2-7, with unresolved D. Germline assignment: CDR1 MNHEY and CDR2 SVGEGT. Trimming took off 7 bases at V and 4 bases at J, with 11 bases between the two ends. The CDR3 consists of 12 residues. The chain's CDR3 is CASTEDGYEQYF. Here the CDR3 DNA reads TGTGCCAGCACCGAGGACGGATACGAGCAGTACTTC.

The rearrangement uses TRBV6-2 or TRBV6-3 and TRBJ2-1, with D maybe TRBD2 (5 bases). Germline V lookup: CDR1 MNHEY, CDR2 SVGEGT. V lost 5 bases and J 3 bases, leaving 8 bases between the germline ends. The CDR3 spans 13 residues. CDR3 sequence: CASSPTSYNEQFF. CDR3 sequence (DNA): TGTGCCAGCAGTCCCACTAGCTACAATGAGCAGTTCTTC.

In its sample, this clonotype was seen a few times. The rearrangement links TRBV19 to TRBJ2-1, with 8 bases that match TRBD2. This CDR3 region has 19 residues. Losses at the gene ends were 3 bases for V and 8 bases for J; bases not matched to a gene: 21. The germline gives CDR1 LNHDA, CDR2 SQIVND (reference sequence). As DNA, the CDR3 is TGTGCCAGTAGTATCCGGGACCCCCTCGTTAGCGGGAAGGACTATGAGCAGTTCTTC. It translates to CASSIRDPLVSGKDYEQFF. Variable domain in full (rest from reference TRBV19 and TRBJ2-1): DGGITQSPKYLFRKEGQNVTLSCEQNLNHDAMYWYRQDPGQGLRLIYYSQIVNDFQKGDIAEGYSVSREKKESFPLTVTSAQKNPTAFYLCASSIRDPLVSGKDYEQFFGPGTRLTVL.

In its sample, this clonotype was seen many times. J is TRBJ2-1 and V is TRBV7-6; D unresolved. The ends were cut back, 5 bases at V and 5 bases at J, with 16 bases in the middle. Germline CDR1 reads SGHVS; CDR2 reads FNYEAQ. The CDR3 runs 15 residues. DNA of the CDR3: TGTGCCAGCAGCCCCGGTAGAGGAGATCACAATGAGCAGTTCTTC. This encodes CASSPGRGDHNEQFF.

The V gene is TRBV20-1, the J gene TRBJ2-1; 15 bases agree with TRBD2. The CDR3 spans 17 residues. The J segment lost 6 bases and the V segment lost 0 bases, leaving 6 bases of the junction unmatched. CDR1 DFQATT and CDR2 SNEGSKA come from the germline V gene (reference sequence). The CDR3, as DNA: TGCAGTGCTAGAGACCGGACTAGCGGGGGGGCCACCAATGAGCAGTTCTTC. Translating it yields CSARDRTSGGATNEQFF.

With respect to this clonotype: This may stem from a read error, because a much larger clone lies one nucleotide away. The CDR3 here is CASSPVLTETQYF. The CDR3 DNA is TGTGCCAGCTCCCCGGTGCTCACCGAGACCCAGTACTTC. This chain connects TRBV18 to TRBJ2-5; D is uncertain. This CDR3 comprises 13 residues. CDR1 is KGHSH, CDR2 LQKENI, per germline. Trimming pared 6 bases from V and 5 bases from J, leaving 13 bases between.

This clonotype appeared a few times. The CDR3 loop reads CASSFGQANEKLFF. For the CDR3, the DNA is TGTGCCAGCAGTTTCGGACAGGCGAATGAAAAACTGTTTTTT. The V and J genes are TRBV12-3 or TRBV12-4 and TRBJ1-4, with 7 bases matching TRBD1. The CDR3 contains 14 residues. Trimming at V came to 3 bases and at J to 5 bases, leaving 3 bases not matched to a gene.

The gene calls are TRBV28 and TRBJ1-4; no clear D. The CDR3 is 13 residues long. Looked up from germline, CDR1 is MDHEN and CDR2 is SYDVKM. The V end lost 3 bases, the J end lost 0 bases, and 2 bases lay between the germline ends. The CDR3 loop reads CASSFATNEKLFF. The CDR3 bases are TGTGCCAGCAGTTTTGCAACTAATGAAAAACTGTTTTTT.

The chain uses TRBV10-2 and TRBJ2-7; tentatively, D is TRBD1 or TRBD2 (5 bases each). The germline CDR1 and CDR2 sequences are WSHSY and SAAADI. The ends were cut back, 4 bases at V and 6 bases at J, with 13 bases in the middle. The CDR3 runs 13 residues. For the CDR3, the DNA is TGCGCCAGCAGTGCCGAGGGGTCGGGCGAGCAGTACTTC. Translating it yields CASSAEGSGEQYF.

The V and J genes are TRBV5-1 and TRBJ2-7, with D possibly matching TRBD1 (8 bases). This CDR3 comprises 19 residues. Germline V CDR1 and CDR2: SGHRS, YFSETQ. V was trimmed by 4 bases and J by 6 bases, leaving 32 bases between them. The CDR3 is CASSQTRFAGQGGIGEQYF. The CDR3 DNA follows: TGCGCCAGCAGCCAGACCAGATTCGCTGGACAGGGAGGGATAGGCGAGCAGTACTTC.

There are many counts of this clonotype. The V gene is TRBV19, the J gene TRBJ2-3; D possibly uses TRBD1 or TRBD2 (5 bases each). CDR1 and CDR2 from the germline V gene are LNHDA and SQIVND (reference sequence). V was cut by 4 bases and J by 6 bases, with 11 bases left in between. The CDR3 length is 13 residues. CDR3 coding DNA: TGTGCCAGTAGTACCTTCGGGGCGGATACGCAGTATTTT. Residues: CASSTFGADTQYF.

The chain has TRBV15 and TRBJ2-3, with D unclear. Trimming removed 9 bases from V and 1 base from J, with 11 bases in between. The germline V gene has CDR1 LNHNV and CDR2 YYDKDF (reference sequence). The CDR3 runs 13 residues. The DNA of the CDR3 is TGTGCCACGAGTAGGCCCGGCACAGATACGCAGTATTTT. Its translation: CATSRPGTDTQYF.

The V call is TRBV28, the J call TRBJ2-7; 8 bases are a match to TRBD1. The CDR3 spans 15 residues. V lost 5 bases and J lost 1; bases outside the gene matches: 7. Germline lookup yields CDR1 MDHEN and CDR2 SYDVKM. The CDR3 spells CASSPWDRPSYEQYF. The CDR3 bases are TGTGCCAGCAGTCCCTGGGACAGGCCGTCCTACGAGCAGTACTTC. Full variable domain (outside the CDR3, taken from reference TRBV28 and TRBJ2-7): DVKVTQSSRYLVKRTGEKVFLECVQDMDHENMFWYRQDPGLGLRLIYFSYDVKMKEKGDIPEGYSVSREKKERFSLILESASTNQTSMYLCASSPWDRPSYEQYFGPGTRLTVT.

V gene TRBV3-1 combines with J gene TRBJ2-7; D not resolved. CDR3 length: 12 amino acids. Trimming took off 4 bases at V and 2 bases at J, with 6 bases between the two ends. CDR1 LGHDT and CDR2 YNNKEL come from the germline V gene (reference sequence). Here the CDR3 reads CASSRTTYEQYF. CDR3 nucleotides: TGTGCCAGCAGCCGCACCACCTACGAGCAGTACTTC.

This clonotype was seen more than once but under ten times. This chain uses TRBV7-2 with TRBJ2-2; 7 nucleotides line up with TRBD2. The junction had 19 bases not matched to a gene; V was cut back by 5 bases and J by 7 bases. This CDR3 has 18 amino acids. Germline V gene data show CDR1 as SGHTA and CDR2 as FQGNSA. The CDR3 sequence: CASSAEPGLLMLYGELFF. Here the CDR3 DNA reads TGTGCCAGCAGCGCCGAACCGGGACTATTAATGCTTTACGGGGAGCTGTTTTTT.

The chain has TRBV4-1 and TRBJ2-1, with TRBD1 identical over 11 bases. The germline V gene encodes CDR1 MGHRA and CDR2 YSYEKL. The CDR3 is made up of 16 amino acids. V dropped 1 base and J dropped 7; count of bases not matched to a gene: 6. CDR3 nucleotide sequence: TGCGCCAGCAGCCAAGCCGGGACAGGGGGGAGGAATGAGCAGTTCTTC. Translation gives CASSQAGTGGRNEQFF.

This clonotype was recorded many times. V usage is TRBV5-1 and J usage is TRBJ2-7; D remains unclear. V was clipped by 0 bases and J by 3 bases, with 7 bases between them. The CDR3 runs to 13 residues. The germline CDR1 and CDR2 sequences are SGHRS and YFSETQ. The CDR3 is CASSLGADYEQYF. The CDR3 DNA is TGCGCCAGCAGCTTGGGAGCCGACTACGAGCAGTACTTC.

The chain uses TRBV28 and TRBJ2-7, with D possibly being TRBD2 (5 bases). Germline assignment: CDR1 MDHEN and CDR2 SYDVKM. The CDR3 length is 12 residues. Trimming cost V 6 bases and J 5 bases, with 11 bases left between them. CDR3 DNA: TGTGCCAGCAGCCAACTAGAGGACGAGCAGTACTTC. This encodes CASSQLEDEQYF.

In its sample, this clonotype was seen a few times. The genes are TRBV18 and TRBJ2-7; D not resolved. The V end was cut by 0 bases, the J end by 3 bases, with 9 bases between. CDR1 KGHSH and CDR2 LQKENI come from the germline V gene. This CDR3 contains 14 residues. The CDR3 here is CASSPPGIYYEQYF. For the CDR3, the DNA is TGTGCCAGCTCACCACCGGGGATTTACTACGAGCAGTACTTC.

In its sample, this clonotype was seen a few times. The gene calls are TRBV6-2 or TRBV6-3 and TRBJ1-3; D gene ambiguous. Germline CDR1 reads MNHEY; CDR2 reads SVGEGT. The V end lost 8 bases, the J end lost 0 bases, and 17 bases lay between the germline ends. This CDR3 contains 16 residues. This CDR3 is CASSSDGPLSGNTIYF. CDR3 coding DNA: TGTGCCAGCTCTTCCGACGGACCTCTCTCTGGAAACACCATATATTTT.

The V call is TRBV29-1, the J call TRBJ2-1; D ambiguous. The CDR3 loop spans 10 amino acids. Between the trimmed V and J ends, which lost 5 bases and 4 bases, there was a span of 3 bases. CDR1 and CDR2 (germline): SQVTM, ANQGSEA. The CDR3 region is CSVYYNEQFF. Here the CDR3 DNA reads TGCAGCGTTTATTACAATGAGCAGTTCTTC.

CDR3 sequence reads: CASSPGPTGSETQYF. CDR3 DNA: TGTGCCAGCTCACCAGGCCCGACAGGGTCAGAGACCCAGTACTTC. The chain links TRBV18 to TRBJ2-5, with 7 bases matching TRBD1. The V segment lost 2 bases and the J segment 4 bases; nucleotides outside the gene matches: 7. Germline loops: CDR1 KGHSH, CDR2 LQKENI. The CDR3 runs to 15 residues.

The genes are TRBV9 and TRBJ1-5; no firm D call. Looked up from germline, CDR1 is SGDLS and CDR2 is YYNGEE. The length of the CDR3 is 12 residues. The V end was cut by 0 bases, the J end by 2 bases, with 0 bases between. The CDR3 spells CASSVGNQPQHF. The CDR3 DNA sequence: TGTGCCAGCAGCGTAGGCAATCAGCCCCAGCATTTT.